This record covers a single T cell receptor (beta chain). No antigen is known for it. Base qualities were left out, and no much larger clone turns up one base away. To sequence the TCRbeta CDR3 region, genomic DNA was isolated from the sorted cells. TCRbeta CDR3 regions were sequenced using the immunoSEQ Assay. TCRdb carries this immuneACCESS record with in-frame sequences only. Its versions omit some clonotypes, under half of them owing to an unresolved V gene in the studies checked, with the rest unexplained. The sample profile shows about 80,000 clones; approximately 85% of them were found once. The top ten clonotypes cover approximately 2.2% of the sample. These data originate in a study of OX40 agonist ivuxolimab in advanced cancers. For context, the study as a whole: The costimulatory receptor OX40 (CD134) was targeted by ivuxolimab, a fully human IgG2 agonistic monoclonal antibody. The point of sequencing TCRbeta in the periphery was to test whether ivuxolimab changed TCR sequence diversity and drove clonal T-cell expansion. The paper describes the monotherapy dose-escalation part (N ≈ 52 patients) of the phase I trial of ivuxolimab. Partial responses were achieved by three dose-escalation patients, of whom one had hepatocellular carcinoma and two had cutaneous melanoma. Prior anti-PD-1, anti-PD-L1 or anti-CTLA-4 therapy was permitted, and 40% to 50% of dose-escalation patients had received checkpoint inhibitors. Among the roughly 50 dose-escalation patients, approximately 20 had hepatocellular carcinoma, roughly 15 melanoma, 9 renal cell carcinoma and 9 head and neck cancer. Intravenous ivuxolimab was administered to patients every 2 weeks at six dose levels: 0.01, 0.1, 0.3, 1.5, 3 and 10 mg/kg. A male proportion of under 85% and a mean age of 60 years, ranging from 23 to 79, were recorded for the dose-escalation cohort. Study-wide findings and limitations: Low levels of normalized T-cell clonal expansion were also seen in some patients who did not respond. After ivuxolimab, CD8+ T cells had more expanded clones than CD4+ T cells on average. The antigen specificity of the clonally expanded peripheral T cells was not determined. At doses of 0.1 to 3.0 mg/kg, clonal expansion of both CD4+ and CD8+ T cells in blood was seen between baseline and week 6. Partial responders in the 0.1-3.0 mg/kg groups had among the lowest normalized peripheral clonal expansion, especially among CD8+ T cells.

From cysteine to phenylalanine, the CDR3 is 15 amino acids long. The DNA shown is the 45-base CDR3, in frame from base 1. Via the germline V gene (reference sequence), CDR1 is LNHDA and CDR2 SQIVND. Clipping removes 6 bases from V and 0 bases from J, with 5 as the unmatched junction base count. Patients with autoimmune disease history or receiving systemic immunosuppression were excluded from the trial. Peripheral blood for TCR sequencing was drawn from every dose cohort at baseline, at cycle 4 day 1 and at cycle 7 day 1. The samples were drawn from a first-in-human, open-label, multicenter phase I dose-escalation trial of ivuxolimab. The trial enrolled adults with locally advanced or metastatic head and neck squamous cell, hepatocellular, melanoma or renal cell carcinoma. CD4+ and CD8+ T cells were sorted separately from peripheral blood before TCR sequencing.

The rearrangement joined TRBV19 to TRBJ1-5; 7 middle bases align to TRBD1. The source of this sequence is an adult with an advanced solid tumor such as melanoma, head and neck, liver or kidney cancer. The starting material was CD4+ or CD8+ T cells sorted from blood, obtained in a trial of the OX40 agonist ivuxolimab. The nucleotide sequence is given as TGTGCCAGTAGCGGACAGGTAGTTAGCAATCAGCCCCAGCATTTT. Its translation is CASSGQVVSNQPQHF.